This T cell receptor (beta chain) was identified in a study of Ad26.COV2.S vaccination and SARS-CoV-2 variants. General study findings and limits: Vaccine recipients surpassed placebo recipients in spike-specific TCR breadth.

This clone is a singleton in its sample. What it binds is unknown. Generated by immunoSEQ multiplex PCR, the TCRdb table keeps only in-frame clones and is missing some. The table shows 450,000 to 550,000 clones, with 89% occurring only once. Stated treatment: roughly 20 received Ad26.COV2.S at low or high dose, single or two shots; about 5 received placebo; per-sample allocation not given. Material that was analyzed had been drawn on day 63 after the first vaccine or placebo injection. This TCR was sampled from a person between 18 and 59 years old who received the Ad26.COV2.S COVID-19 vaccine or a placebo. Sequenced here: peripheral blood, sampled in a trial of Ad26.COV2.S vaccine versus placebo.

This chain's CDR3 is CASSQGFGELFF. In DNA, the CDR3 is TGTGCCAGCAGCCAGGGCTTCGGGGAGCTGTTTTTT. This sequence joins TRBV2 and TRBJ2-2, with a weak D call TRBD1 (5 bases). Trimming stripped 6 bases from V and 7 bases from J, with 9 bases between. CDR3 length: 12 amino acids. CDR1 and CDR2 from the germline V gene are SNHLY and FYNNEI.